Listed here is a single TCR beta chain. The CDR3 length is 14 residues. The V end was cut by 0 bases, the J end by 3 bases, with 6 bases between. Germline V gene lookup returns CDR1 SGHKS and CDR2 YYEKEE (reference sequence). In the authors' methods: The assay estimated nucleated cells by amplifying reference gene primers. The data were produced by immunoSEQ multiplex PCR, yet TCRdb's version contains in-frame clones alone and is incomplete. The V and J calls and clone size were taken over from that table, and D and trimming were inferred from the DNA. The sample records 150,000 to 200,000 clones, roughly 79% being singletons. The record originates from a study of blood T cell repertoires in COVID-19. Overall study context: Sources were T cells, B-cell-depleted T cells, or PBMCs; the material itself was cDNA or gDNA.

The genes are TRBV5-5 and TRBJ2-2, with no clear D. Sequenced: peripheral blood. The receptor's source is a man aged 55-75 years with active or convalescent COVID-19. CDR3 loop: CASSLALYTGELFF. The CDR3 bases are TGTGCCAGCAGCTTGGCCCTGTACACCGGGGAGCTGTTTTTT.